The 26 T cell receptor beta chains below were found in one sample sequenced in a study of blood T cell repertoires in COVID-19 (dated by TCRdb to about 2020). The library was obtained by the immunoSEQ multiplex PCR assay. TCRdb took over this immuneACCESS table, retaining in-frame rearrangements with V and J assigned. Such tables are incomplete; in checked studies, under half of the missing clones stem from an unresolved V gene, and the remainder is unexplained. Across this sample there are about 180,000 clones, with approximately 85% seen only once. The ten largest clones take up 6.2% of the sample. The source material was PBMCs or T cells enriched from blood (not recorded which). The receptor set was obtained from a man aged 40-55 years who had recovered from COVID-19.

The V and J genes are TRBV7-9 and TRBJ1-4; 10 bases match TRBD1. Germline V gene data show CDR1 as SEHNR and CDR2 as FQNEAQ (reference sequence). V dropped 5 bases and J dropped 0; count of bases not matched to a gene: 6. The CDR3 consists of 17 residues. The DNA of the CDR3 is TGTGCCAGCAGCCAGGGACAGGGGATTGCAACTAATGAAAAACTGTTTTTT. Translation: CASSQGQGIATNEKLFF.

V is TRBV5-6 and J is TRBJ1-2; TRBD1 agrees at 10 bases. Germline CDR1 and CDR2: SGHDT and YYEEEE. The trim removed 4 bases at V and 7 bases at J, leaving 7 bases unmatched. The CDR3 has 14 amino acids. CDR3 DNA: TGTGCCAGCAGCCCCGGGACAGGGGTCCCTGGCTACACCTTC. This codes for CASSPGTGVPGYTF.

The CDR3 region has the DNA TGTGCCAGTAGTATTGCTTGGGGGCGCGGAGTGTCAGGTGGAGAGCAGTACTTC. This gives the protein CASSIAWGRGVSGGEQYF. V is TRBV19 and J is TRBJ2-7; D perhaps matches TRBD1 (6 bases). The CDR3 has 18 residues. Trimming shortened V by 3 bases and J by 7 bases, and 28 bases separated the two germline ends. Looked up from germline, CDR1 is LNHDA and CDR2 is SQIVND (reference sequence). Supplemented by reference TRBV19 and TRBJ2-7, the full variable domain reads DGGITQSPKYLFRKEGQNVTLSCEQNLNHDAMYWYRQDPGQGLRLIYYSQIVNDFQKGDIAEGYSVSREKKESFPLTVTSAQKNPTAFYLCASSIAWGRGVSGGEQYFGPGTRLTVT.

This rearrangement joins TRBV19 to TRBJ1-5; perhaps TRBD1 as D (6 bases). The CDR3 runs 16 residues. In germline, CDR1 is LNHDA, CDR2 SQIVND (reference sequence). V was pared by 6 bases and J by 4 bases, with 19 bases between. The DNA of the CDR3 is TGTGCCAGTAGCTCCACAGGGATGGGGCTGAATCAGCCCCAGCATTTT. Protein sequence: CASSSTGMGLNQPQHF.

This rearrangement joins TRBV12-3 or TRBV12-4 to TRBJ1-4; D remains ambiguous. V was clipped by 10 bases and J by 7 bases, with 10 bases between them. The CDR3 loop spans 11 amino acids. Here the CDR3 DNA reads TGTGCCACTAGGAGAACTGAAAAACTGTTTTTT. Its translation is CATRRTEKLFF.

The chain has TRBV21-1 and TRBJ2-1; whether TRBD2, the table's D call, matches the DNA was not checked. TRBV21-1 is assigned pseudogene status. This CDR3 region has 20 residues. Here the CDR3 DNA reads TGTGCCAGCAGCAAAGCTTCGGCAGGGTGTCTAGCGGGGGGGTACAATGAGCAGTTCTTC. It codes for CASSKASAGCLAGGYNEQFF.

V gene TRBV7-3 combines with J gene TRBJ2-1; the match to TRBD1 covers 8 bases. The CDR3 sequence is 16 residues long. Germline values: CDR1 SGHTA, CDR2 FQGTGA. V gave up 2 bases and J gave up 9 bases; unmatched junction bases: 12. The CDR3 loop is CASSLQLGGQAAEQFF. In DNA, the CDR3 is TGTGCCAGCAGCTTACAATTGGGGGGACAGGCGGCTGAGCAGTTCTTC.

There are a few counts of this clone. The chain uses TRBV28 and TRBJ2-7, with unresolved D. The CDR3 has 13 amino acids. The V end was cut by 3 bases, the J end by 0 bases, with 6 bases between. The V gene's germline CDR1 is MDHEN and CDR2 SYDVKM. CDR3: CASSFSSSYEQYF. In nucleotides, the CDR3 is TGTGCCAGCAGTTTTTCCAGCTCCTACGAGCAGTACTTC. The full variable domain, rest sourced from reference TRBV28 and TRBJ2-7, is DVKVTQSSRYLVKRTGEKVFLECVQDMDHENMFWYRQDPGLGLRLIYFSYDVKMKEKGDIPEGYSVSREKKERFSLILESASTNQTSMYLCASSFSSSYEQYFGPGTRLTVT.

This clone was seen a handful of times. This chain links TRBV3-1 (or the pseudogene TRBV3-2) with TRBJ1-4, with unresolved D. Germline V gene lookup returns CDR1 LGHDT and CDR2 YNNKEL (reference sequence). Between the trimmed V and J ends, which lost 5 bases and 8 bases, there was a span of 15 bases. The CDR3 has 14 residues. The CDR3: CASSAFRGGEKLFF. Written as DNA, the CDR3 is TGTGCCAGCAGCGCCTTCCGGGGTGGGGAAAAACTGTTTTTT.

V gene TRBV4-2 combines with J gene TRBJ1-1; TRBD1 is a possible D gene (5 bases). The CDR3 runs to 15 residues. Germline loops: CDR1 LGHNA, CDR2 YNFKEQ. The germline V and J ends were trimmed by 1 base and 1 base, with 10 bases remaining between them. The CDR3 region has the DNA TGTGCCAGCAGCCAAGCGGGGGGAGAGAACACTGAAGCTTTCTTT. Translating gives CASSQAGGENTEAFF.

The chain recombines TRBV10-3 with TRBJ2-7; 7 bases line up with TRBD1. The length of the CDR3 is 14 residues. Per the germline V gene, CDR1 is ENHRY and CDR2 is SYGVKD. V dropped 6 bases and J dropped 1; count of bases not matched to a gene: 6. CDR3 nucleotide sequence: TGTGCCATCAGAGAGGACAGGACTTCCTACGAGCAGTACTTC. This gives the protein CAIREDRTSYEQYF.

The CDR3 region is CASSKSNYGYTF. CDR3 in DNA: TGTGCCAGCAGCAAAAGCAACTATGGCTACACCTTC. The genes are TRBV12-3 or TRBV12-4 and TRBJ1-2; D is unresolved. The CDR3 is 12 residues long. V shed 6 bases and J shed 2 bases, with 7 bases lying between them.

The chain uses TRBV5-5 and TRBJ2-7; weak D call: TRBD1 (5 bases). CDR3 length: 15 residues. The V end was cut by 1 base, the J end by 1 base, with 12 bases between. CDR1 and CDR2 (germline): SGHKS, YYEKEE (reference sequence). The CDR3 is CASSLRPAGSYEQYF. For the CDR3, the DNA is TGTGCCAGCAGCTTGAGGCCGGCAGGGTCCTACGAGCAGTACTTC. Looking up the rest from reference TRBV5-5 and TRBJ2-7 gives the full variable domain: DAGVTQSPTHLIKTRGQQVTLRCSPISGHKSVSWYQQVLGQGPQFIFQYYEKEERGRGNFPDRFSARQFPNYSSELNVNALLLGDSALYLCASSLRPAGSYEQYFGPGTRLTVT.

The chain couples TRBV4-1 to TRBJ1-3, with 8 bases that match TRBD1. Germline CDR1 reads MGHRA; CDR2 reads YSYEKL. The CDR3 is made up of 22 amino acids. V was clipped by 4 bases and J by 0 bases; unmatched bases: 23. The CDR3 region has the DNA TGCGCCAGCAGCCCCAGCACCTCAGGGGGCGTATCGGTAGTAGCCTCTGGAAACACCATATATTTT. Its translation is CASSPSTSGGVSVVASGNTIYF.

The chain uses TRBV4-1 and TRBJ2-2; the match to TRBD2 covers 8 bases. The V and J ends lost 1 base and 4 bases, in that order; junction bases with no gene match: 2. This CDR3 has 15 residues. Germline values: CDR1 MGHRA, CDR2 YSYEKL. The CDR3 spells CASSQAAGGTGELFF. DNA of the CDR3: TGCGCCAGCAGCCAAGCCGCGGGGGGCACCGGGGAGCTGTTTTTT.

The J gene is TRBJ2-5, the V gene TRBV15; D remains ambiguous. Per the germline V gene, CDR1 is LNHNV and CDR2 is YYDKDF (reference sequence). The CDR3 extends over 15 amino acids. The germline V and J ends were trimmed by 6 bases and 2 bases, with 16 bases remaining between them. CDR3 sequence reads: CATSPRQVGQETQYF. The CDR3, as DNA: TGTGCCACCAGTCCTCGGCAGGTGGGTCAAGAGACCCAGTACTTC.

The rearrangement joins TRBV20-1 to TRBJ1-2; possibly TRBD1 for D (6 bases). V was clipped by 3 bases and J by 8 bases, with 10 bases between them. This CDR3 contains 11 residues. Germline lookup yields CDR1 DFQATT and CDR2 SNEGSKA (reference sequence). CDR3 protein: CSARGGRGYTF. The CDR3 DNA sequence: TGCAGTGCTAGGGGGGGGCGAGGCTACACCTTC.

The V gene is TRBV6-5, the J gene TRBJ2-2; 10 bases line up with TRBD2. CDR1 MNHEY and CDR2 SVGAGI come from the germline V gene. V shed 8 bases, J shed 7 bases, and the junction held 10 bases outside the gene matches. The CDR3 totals 15 residues. CDR3 DNA sequence: TGTGCCAGCGCCCGCAGCGGGAGGGCCGACGGGGAGCTGTTTTTT. The encoded protein is CASARSGRADGELFF.

The chain links TRBV29-1 to TRBJ1-4; possible D gene TRBD1, 5 bases. This CDR3 comprises 12 residues. V gave up 4 bases and J gave up 7 bases, with 10 bases separating them. Looked up from germline, CDR1 is SQVTM and CDR2 is ANQGSEA. The CDR3 reads CSVGGGGEKLFF. As DNA, the CDR3 is TGCAGCGTTGGCGGGGGGGGTGAAAAACTGTTTTTT. Supplemented by reference TRBV29-1 and TRBJ1-4, the full variable domain reads SAVISQKPSRDICQRGTSLTIQCQVDSQVTMMFWYRQQPGQSLTLIATANQGSEATYESGFVIDKFPISRPNLTFSTLTVSNMSPEDSSIYLCSVGGGGEKLFFGSGTQLSVL.

This sequence joins TRBV5-1 and TRBJ2-2; TRBD2 matches 12 bases. V lost 4 bases, J lost 4 bases, and 2 bases stayed unmatched. The CDR3 totals 15 residues. From germline, CDR1 is SGHRS and CDR2 YFSETQ. This CDR3 is CASSPLAGGTGELFF. DNA of the CDR3: TGCGCCAGCAGCCCACTAGCGGGAGGCACCGGGGAGCTGTTTTTT.

The rearrangement links TRBV27 to TRBJ2-7; TRBD1 matches at 11 bases. J lost 2 bases, V lost 2 bases, and 8 bases had no gene match. The CDR3 covers 17 residues. Germline V gene lookup returns CDR1 MNHEY and CDR2 SMNVEV (reference sequence). This CDR3 reads CASSLRAPGQGAYEQYF. CDR3 bases: TGTGCCAGCAGTTTAAGGGCTCCGGGACAGGGGGCCTACGAGCAGTACTTC.

The rearrangement links TRBV30 to TRBJ1-1; D gene ambiguous. There are 11 residues in the CDR3. Germline CDR1 and CDR2: GTSNPN and SVGIG (reference sequence). Trimming left V 0 bases short and J 11 bases short, with 10 bases between. The CDR3 here is CAWSVHGKAFF. The DNA for the CDR3 is TGTGCCTGGAGTGTACACGGGAAGGCTTTCTTT.

This clone was seen a handful of times. The V call is TRBV19, the J call TRBJ1-1, with 9 positions matching TRBD1. The CDR3 is 16 amino acids. The germline V gene encodes CDR1 LNHDA and CDR2 SQIVND (reference sequence). Losses at the gene ends were 0 bases for V and 5 bases for J; bases not matched to a gene: 7. CDR3 sequence: CASSIDMGQGRTEAFF. The DNA of the CDR3 is TGTGCCAGTAGTATAGACATGGGACAGGGAAGGACTGAAGCTTTCTTT.

This clone is labeled large (0.1 to 1%). The chain is built from TRBV7-6 and TRBJ1-3; D may be TRBD1 (6 bases). Between the trimmed V and J ends, which lost 5 bases and 1 base, there was a span of 12 bases. This CDR3 contains 15 residues. CDR1 SGHVS and CDR2 FNYEAQ come from the germline V gene. CDR3 loop: CASSPDRASGNTIYF. The CDR3 DNA follows: TGTGCCAGCAGCCCGGACAGAGCTTCTGGAAACACCATATATTTT.

The sample holds a few counts of this clone. The chain uses TRBV9 and TRBJ2-2; D is unresolved. Germline CDR1 is SGDLS and CDR2 is YYNGEE. V lost 3 bases and J lost 5, with 20 bases in between. The length of the CDR3 is 17 residues. CDR3 in DNA: TGTGCCAGCAGCGAAAACCAGAAACGCGGTGAAACCGGGGAGCTGTTTTTT. Its protein product is CASSENQKRGETGELFF. Looking up the rest from reference TRBV9 and TRBJ2-2 gives the full variable domain: DSGVTQTPKHLITATGQRVTLRCSPRSGDLSVYWYQQSLDQGLQFLIQYYNGEERAKGNILERFSAQQFPDLHSELNLSSLELGDSALYFCASSENQKRGETGELFFGEGSRLTVL.

The gene calls are TRBV28 and TRBJ2-7; 7 bases are a match to TRBD1. The CDR3 spans 14 residues. Unmatched junction bases numbered 5, after V lost 6 bases and J lost 0 bases. The V gene's germline CDR1 is MDHEN and CDR2 SYDVKM. The CDR3 sequence is CASRGTAFSYEQYF. In DNA, the CDR3 is TGTGCCAGCAGGGGGACAGCATTCTCCTACGAGCAGTACTTC.